Below are 5 T cell receptor beta chains sequenced from a single sample in a study of multiple sclerosis patients with progressive multifocal leukoencephalopathy. Data came from immunoSEQ multiplex PCR; TCRdb stores just in-frame clones and leaves some out. The data hold about 28,000 clones, with about 88% observed a single time. The time point here: before natalizumab initiation. The sequenced material came from PBMCs. These receptors were taken from a human donor with multiple sclerosis.

The rearrangement uses TRBV7-6 and TRBJ2-1; weak D call: TRBD2 (6 bases). This CDR3 region has 17 residues. The germline V gene encodes CDR1 SGHVS and CDR2 FNYEAQ. Trimming removed 4 bases from V and 7 bases from J, with 23 bases in between. The CDR3 is CASSSRMQAGPPNEQFF. The DNA of the CDR3 is TGTGCCAGCAGCTCCCGCATGCAGGCGGGACCGCCGAATGAGCAGTTCTTC.

This clone was recorded only once. The V gene is TRBV28, the J gene TRBJ2-2, with D unclear. The CDR3 extends over 13 amino acids. In germline, CDR1 is MDHEN, CDR2 SYDVKM. The V end was cut by 8 bases, the J end by 3 bases, with 10 bases between. The DNA for the CDR3 is TGTGCCAGCGGCGCCCCCTACACCGGGGAGCTGTTTTTT. It is translated as CASGAPYTGELFF.

On this clone itself: One junction end does not reproduce the germline sequence, and a read error may be involved. Other DNA sequences of this sample code for an identical CDR3. V gene TRBV2 combines with J gene TRBJ2-1; the match to TRBD2 covers 9 bases. This CDR3 region has 14 residues. CDR1 and CDR2 from the germline V gene are SNHLY and FYNNEI. DNA of the CDR3: TGTGCCAGCAGTGAGCGGGGGGGATACAATGAACAGTTCTTC. It is translated as CASSERGGYNEQFF. The variable domain in full, completed from reference TRBV2 and TRBJ2-1, reads EPEVTQTPSHQVTQMGQEVILRCVPISNHLYFYWYRQILGQKVEFLVSFYNNEISEKSEIFDDQFSVERPDGSNFTLKIRSTKLEDSAMYFCASSERGGYNEQFFGPGTRLTVL.

This rearrangement joins TRBV27 to TRBJ1-2; TRBD1 matches at 7 bases. With 4 bases clipped from V and 2 bases from J, the junction kept 7 bases outside the gene matches. CDR1 is MNHEY, CDR2 SMNVEV, per germline (reference sequence). CDR3 length: 15 amino acids. This CDR3 reads CASSSLGQANYGYTF. In nucleotides, the CDR3 is TGTGCCAGCAGTTCCCTCGGACAGGCCAACTATGGCTACACCTTC.

V is TRBV10-1 and J is TRBJ2-3; TRBD2 matches 9 bases. CDR1 and CDR2 (germline): WNHNN, SYGVQD (reference sequence). With V trimmed by 6 bases and J by 6 bases, 4 bases remained unmatched. The CDR3 spans 13 residues. The CDR3 region is CASSASGKDTQYF. CDR3 DNA: TGCGCCAGCAGCGCTAGCGGGAAGGATACGCAGTATTTT.